The 8 T cell receptor beta chains in this list originate from one sample, sequenced in a study of blood T cell repertoires in COVID-19. The repertoire was sequenced with immunoSEQ multiplex PCR; TCRdb's copy has only in-frame clones and lacks some. The table includes around 460,000 clones, 70% to 90% detected once. The sequencing sample was made of peripheral blood. These receptors came from a man in his late teens or twenties with COVID-19, enrolled during active disease.

V and J are TRBV10-3 and TRBJ1-1, with D perhaps TRBD1 (6 bases). V was trimmed by 4 bases and J by 5 bases, leaving 14 bases between them. Germline CDR1 ENHRY, CDR2 SYGVKD. The CDR3 has 14 residues. This CDR3 reads CAISVGRGGTEAFF. The CDR3 nucleotides read TGTGCCATCAGTGTGGGCAGGGGAGGGACTGAAGCTTTCTTT.

The chain has TRBV27 and TRBJ1-2; the D gene is possibly TRBD1 (6 bases). The CDR3 covers 13 residues. V was pared by 4 bases and J by 5 bases, with 11 bases between. Germline CDR1 MNHEY, CDR2 SMNVEV (reference sequence). The CDR3 DNA reads as TGTGCCAGCAGTTGGGGGCAGGGGTATGGCTACACCTTC. This encodes CASSWGQGYGYTF.

The gene calls are TRBV27 and TRBJ1-1; D might be TRBD1 (5 bases). In germline, CDR1 is MNHEY, CDR2 SMNVEV (reference sequence). The V end was cut by 4 bases, the J end by 3 bases, with 9 bases between. CDR3 size: 13 residues. The CDR3 reads CASSWGADTEAFF. CDR3 DNA: TGTGCCAGCAGTTGGGGCGCCGACACTGAAGCTTTCTTT.

The chain combines TRBV30 with TRBJ2-1; weak D call: TRBD1 (5 bases). V gave up 4 bases and J gave up 4 bases, with 14 bases separating them. This CDR3 has 14 residues. Germline values: CDR1 GTSNPN, CDR2 SVGIG (reference sequence). CDR3 nucleotide sequence: TGTGCCTGGACCCAGGGAATCCTATACAATGAGCAGTTCTTC. Its protein product is CAWTQGILYNEQFF.

This chain uses TRBV9 with TRBJ1-1; D not certain. With 3 bases removed from V and 0 bases from J, the gap between germline ends came to 3 bases. The V gene's germline CDR1 is SGDLS and CDR2 YYNGEE. The CDR3 totals 12 residues. The CDR3 reads CASSALNTEAFF. In DNA form, the CDR3 reads TGTGCCAGCAGCGCCTTGAACACTGAAGCTTTCTTT.

The chain is built from TRBV19 and TRBJ2-1, with a tentative D call TRBD1 (5 bases). Trimming pared 7 bases from V and 6 bases from J, leaving 16 bases between. The germline gives CDR1 LNHDA, CDR2 SQIVND (reference sequence). The CDR3 sequence is 14 residues long. CDR3 DNA sequence: TGTGCCAGTAAAGGCGCAGGGTCCGCCAATGAGCAGTTCTTC. It codes for CASKGAGSANEQFF. Filled out from reference TRBV19 and TRBJ2-1, the complete variable domain reads DGGITQSPKYLFRKEGQNVTLSCEQNLNHDAMYWYRQDPGQGLRLIYYSQIVNDFQKGDIAEGYSVSREKKESFPLTVTSAQKNPTAFYLCASKGAGSANEQFFGPGTRLTVL.

This clone was recorded a few times. Different DNA sequences within this sample yield the same CDR3. The chain employs TRBV5-1 and TRBJ1-5, with TRBD1 identical over 9 bases. With V trimmed by 2 bases and J by 0 bases, 0 bases remained unmatched. The length of the CDR3 is 15 residues. Germline values: CDR1 SGHRS, CDR2 YFSETQ. In nucleotides, the CDR3 is TGCGCCAGCAGCTTACAGGGGGCTAGCAATCAGCCCCAGCATTTT. It translates to CASSLQGASNQPQHF.

This sequence joins TRBV5-1 and TRBJ2-1; TRBD1 matches at 10 bases. CDR1 SGHRS and CDR2 YFSETQ come from the germline V gene. The trim removed 0 bases at V and 5 bases at J, leaving 5 bases unmatched. This CDR3 is built from 16 residues. The CDR3 region has the DNA TGCGCCAGCAGCTTGGGGACAGGGGGACTGGACAATGAGCAGTTCTTC. Its translation: CASSLGTGGLDNEQFF.